A selection of T cell receptor beta chains follows, all from one sample in a study of graft-versus-host responses after intestinal transplantation. Assay: immunoSEQ multiplex PCR; the TCRdb copy retains only in-frame clones and omits some. There are 80,000 to 100,000 clones in the sample; roughly 91% occur only once, and about 0.18% lies in the top ten. Which antigens these TCRs recognize remains unknown. The specimen was unstimulated CD4+ T cells sorted from spleen or lymph node cells, collected before transplant. All receptors derive from a human donor who was the organ donor for an intestinal transplant. CDR3s include the opening cysteine and the closing phenylalanine or tryptophan. D genes are given only for firm matches. Size is omitted from some rows. Given values are once, few, many or a class for expanded clones.

j_gene | v_gene | abundance | d_gene | CDR3nt | CDR3aa
TRBJ2-6 | TRBV7-2 | . | . | TGTGCCAGCAGCTTAAGACCCGGGAGTTCTGGGGCCAACGTCCTGACTTTC | CASSLRPGSSGANVLTF
TRBJ1-3 | TRBV7-9 | . | . | TGTGCCAGCAGCCCCCCGGGTCTCTCTGGAAACACCATATATTTT | CASSPPGLSGNTIYF
TRBJ2-1 | TRBV10-2 | . | . | TGCGCCACCTCCCTTAGAGCGTACAATGAGCAGTTCTTC | CATSLRAYNEQFF
TRBJ1-2 | TRBV18 | . | TRBD1 | TGTGCCAGCTCACCAGGGGACAGGCACAGGGGCTACACCTTC | CASSPGDRHRGYTF
TRBJ2-3 | TRBV7-2 | . | . | TGTGCCAGCAGCTTAGTTGAAGGGTGGGGGACTTACACAGATACGCAGTATTTT | CASSLVEGWGTYTDTQYF
TRBJ2-7 | TRBV7-3 | . | . | TGTGCCAGCAGCCCGGGACACTCCTACGAGCAGTACTTC | CASSPGHSYEQYF
TRBJ1-1 | TRBV18 | . | . | TGTGCCAGCTCACCACTTCGAGGGCAGATTTACACTGAAGCTTTCTTT | CASSPLRGQIYTEAFF
TRBJ2-3 | TRBV2 | . | TRBD2 | TGTGCCAGCAGCGCGGGGGAATCAGATACGCAGTATTTT | CASSAGESDTQYF
TRBJ2-5 | TRBV29-1 | . | TRBD2 | TGCAGCGTTACCATAGCGGGGGGTGAGGAGACCCAGTACTTC | CSVTIAGGEETQYF
TRBJ2-7 | TRBV7-9 | . | . | TGTGCCAGCAGCTATGCCTCCGGGGGTAGGTACGAGCAGTACTTC | CASSYASGGRYEQYF
TRBJ2-2 | TRBV9 | . | . | TGTGCCAGCAGCGTCCGGGGAGCTGCTACCGGGGAGCTGTTTTTT | CASSVRGAATGELFF
TRBJ2-2 | TRBV5-6 | . | TRBD1 | TGTGCCAGCAGCTTGCGTCGGACAGGGGGCCCCGGGGAGCTGTTTTTT | CASSLRRTGGPGELFF
TRBJ1-4 | TRBV6-5 | . | . | TGTGCCAGCAGCTCGAGGAGGGGTGAAAAACTGTTTTTT | CASSSRRGEKLFF
TRBJ1-2 | TRBV29-1 | . | TRBD1 | TGCAGCGTTGTAACGGACAGGGTTTATGGCTACACCTTC | CSVVTDRVYGYTF
TRBJ2-5 | TRBV13 | . | TRBD1 | TGTGCCAGCAGCTCGAGGGACAGATTCCAAGAGACCCAGTACTTC | CASSSRDRFQETQYF
TRBJ1-6 | TRBV6-5 | . | . | TGTGCCAGCAGTTACACAGCCAGGGGATTAAATTCACCCCTCCACTTT | CASSYTARGLNSPLHF
TRBJ1-2 | TRBV2 | . | . | TGTGCCAGCAGTGAGGCAGGAATAGGCTATGGCTACACCTTC | CASSEAGIGYGYTF
TRBJ1-4 | TRBV4-2 | . | TRBD1 | TGTGCCAGCAGCCCGCCCAGGACAGGGAATGAAAAACTGTTTTTT | CASSPPRTGNEKLFF
TRBJ2-5 | TRBV9 | . | TRBD2 | TGTGCCAGCAGCCAGCTAGGGACTAGCGTCCAAGAGATCCAGTACTTC | CASSQLGTSVQEIQYF
TRBJ1-1 | TRBV7-9 | . | . | TGTGCCGGCAGCTTAGGAGGGAACACTGAAGCTTTCTTT | CAGSLGGNTEAFF
TRBJ2-3 | TRBV4-2 | . | . | TGTGCCAGCAGCCAAGATGGGGGCCCAGATACGCAGTATTTT | CASSQDGGPDTQYF
TRBJ1-3 | TRBV28 | . | . | TGTGCCAGCAGTTTATCAGGATCTGGAAACACCATATATTTT | CASSLSGSGNTIYF
TRBJ1-1 | TRBV6-4 | . | TRBD1 | TGTGCCAGCAGGGGGACAGGGGAGCTTGAAGCTTTCTTT | CASRGTGELEAFF
TRBJ2-5 | TRBV4-2 | . | TRBD2 | TGTGCCAGCAGCCAAGTAACTTCAGGTAGCGGGGGGTACCAAGAGACCCAGTACTTC | CASSQVTSGSGGYQETQYF
TRBJ1-6 | TRBV29-1 | . | TRBD1 | TGCAGCGTTTCCGAGAGCAGGGGGCTTAATTCACCCCTCCACTTT | CSVSESRGLNSPLHF
TRBJ2-1 | TRBV7-3 | . | TRBD1 | TGTGCCAGCAGCTTAGAGGACAGGGGGCGCAATGAGCAGTTCTTC | CASSLEDRGRNEQFF
TRBJ2-5 | TRBV15 | once | TRBD1 | TGTGCCACCAGCAGGGGTAGAGGGACAGGGAAAGAGACCCAGTACTTC | CATSRGRGTGKETQYF
TRBJ1-2 | TRBV12-5 | . | . | TGTGCTAGTGGTTTGGGGGGGCCTAACTATGGCTACACCTTC | CASGLGGPNYGYTF
TRBJ2-7 | TRBV6-1 | . | TRBD1 | TGTGCCAGCAGTAGATTGATACAGGGGGGCCACGAGCAGTACTTC | CASSRLIQGGHEQYF
TRBJ2-1 | TRBV6-6 | . | . | TGTGCCAGCAGTACCAGCGTGAGGGTCTTC | CASSTSVRVF
TRBJ2-1 | TRBV27 | . | TRBD2 | TGTGCCAGCAGTTTATTACTAGCGGGGGAGAGAAATGAGCAGTTCTTC | CASSLLLAGERNEQFF
TRBJ1-2 | TRBV6-1 | . | . | TGTGCCAGCGTCCTTCTTCTGGGGGCGAATGGCTACACCTTC | CASVLLLGANGYTF
TRBJ1-2 | TRBV4-1 | once | . | TGCGCCAGCAGCCAGCCAATACAGGGATACTATGGCTACACCTTC | CASSQPIQGYYGYTF
TRBJ1-3 | TRBV6-4 | . | . | TGTGCCAGCAGTGAAGGACACCCCTCTGGAAACACCATATATTTT | CASSEGHPSGNTIYF
TRBJ2-7 | TRBV5-1 | . | TRBD1 | TGCGCCAGCAGCTTGGATGGGGACAGGGTCTACGAGCAGTACTTC | CASSLDGDRVYEQYF
TRBJ2-7 | TRBV27 | . | . | TGTGCCAGCAGCTCCCCCTCCTACGAGCAGTACTTC | CASSSPSYEQYF
TRBJ2-1 | TRBV4-3 | . | TRBD2 | TGCGCCAGCAGCCTCACCGGGACTAGCGGGTACAATGAGCAGTTCTTC | CASSLTGTSGYNEQFF
TRBJ1-2 | TRBV29-1 | . | . | TGCAGCGTTGGCCAAGGGAGCTATGGCTACACCTTC | CSVGQGSYGYTF
TRBJ1-1 | TRBV4-1 | . | TRBD1 | TGCGCCAGCAGCCAAGATCGGACAGGGGCCACTGAAGCTTTCTTT | CASSQDRTGATEAFF
TRBJ2-7 | TRBV18 | . | . | TGTGCCAGCTCACCACTCAGGTTTTCCGAGCAGTACTTC | CASSPLRFSEQYF
TRBJ2-1 | TRBV9 | once | TRBD1 | TGTGCCAGCAGCGTAACAGGGGGTGCATACAATGAGCAGTTCTTC | CASSVTGGAYNEQFF
TRBJ1-2 | TRBV4-2 | . | . | TGTGCCAGCAGCCAAGCTGGGCAAGGAGGCTACACCTTC | CASSQAGQGGYTF